What follows are 12 T cell receptor beta chains derived from one specimen sequenced in a study of cytomegalovirus exposure and HLA in healthy donors. The primer mix had 60 Vbeta and 13 Jbeta primers. Clones were sequenced by immunoSEQ multiplex PCR, and TCRdb holds only the in-frame ones, with some missing. The repertoire holds around 130,000 clones, with approximately 81% as singletons. The sequenced sample was PBMCs. The receptors shown here come from a man aged 18 to 30 in good health and CMV-seronegative.

The sample holds one count of this clone. CDR3 coding DNA: TGTGCCAGCTCACCAGTAGTCGGGACAGTTGCAGATACGCAGTATTTT. Its protein is CASSPVVGTVADTQYF. The chain combines TRBV18 with TRBJ2-3, with 7 bases lining up with TRBD1. Germline CDR1 reads KGHSH; CDR2 reads LQKENI. The CDR3 extends over 16 amino acids. With 2 bases clipped from V and 4 bases from J, the junction kept 9 bases outside the gene matches.

J is TRBJ2-2 and V is TRBV5-1; D may be TRBD1 (5 bases). CDR3 length equals 15 residues. Germline-derived CDR1 and CDR2 are SGHRS and YFSETQ. The V gene lost 2 bases and the J gene lost 3 bases, with 11 bases spanning the gap. The CDR3, as DNA: TGCGCCAGCAGCTTACTCTTAGGGGACACCGGGGAGCTGTTTTTT. This sequence encodes CASSLLLGDTGELFF.

The V gene is TRBV4-2, the J gene TRBJ2-1, with TRBD2 matching 7 bases. Germline V gene sequence: CDR1 LGHNA, CDR2 YNFKEQ. J gave up 4 bases and V 1 base, and 10 bases lay outside the gene matches. The CDR3 is made up of 17 amino acids. CDR3: CASSQAGGMDIYNEQFF. The CDR3 nucleotides are TGTGCCAGCAGCCAAGCCGGGGGGATGGATATATACAATGAGCAGTTCTTC.

This sequence joins TRBV30 and TRBJ2-6, with a weak D call TRBD2 (5 bases). From germline, CDR1 is GTSNPN and CDR2 SVGIG (reference sequence). This CDR3 region has 15 residues. V was clipped by 0 bases and J by 5 bases, with 11 bases between them. CDR3 loop: CAWSVLRGRANVLTF. The CDR3, as DNA: TGTGCCTGGAGTGTTTTGAGAGGGCGGGCCAACGTCCTGACTTTC. Variable domain in full (rest from reference TRBV30 and TRBJ2-6): SQTIHQWPATLVQPVGSPLSLECTVEGTSNPNLYWYRQAAGRGLQLLFYSVGIGQISSEVPQNLSASRPQDRQFILSSKKLLLSDSGFYLCAWSVLRGRANVLTFGAGSRLTVL.

The gene calls are TRBV5-1 and TRBJ2-5, with 9 bases aligning to TRBD2. J gave up 3 bases and V 5 bases, and 14 bases lay outside the gene matches. The CDR3 runs 17 residues. Germline CDR1 reads SGHRS; CDR2 reads YFSETQ. The CDR3 spells CASRQGLALPSKETQYF. The CDR3 nucleotides are TGCGCCAGCAGGCAAGGACTAGCGCTACCCTCCAAAGAGACCCAGTACTTC.

About this clone itself: Other DNA sequences in the sample encode the same CDR3. This chain joins TRBV7-3 and TRBJ2-5; 7 positions agree with TRBD2. CDR3 length: 13 amino acids. Germline trimming cut 2 bases from V and 5 bases from J; bases unmatched to any gene: 2. Per the germline V gene, CDR1 is SGHTA and CDR2 is FQGTGA. Here the CDR3 reads CASSLGGSETQYF. CDR3 DNA: TGTGCCAGCAGCTTAGGCGGGAGTGAGACCCAGTACTTC. The whole variable domain, filled in from reference TRBV7-3 and TRBJ2-5, reads GAGVSQTPSNKVTEKGKYVELRCDPISGHTALYWYRQSLGQGPEFLIYFQGTGAADDSGLPNDRFFAVRPEGSVSTLKIQRTERGDSAVYLCASSLGGSETQYFGPGTRLLVL.

This chain connects TRBV4-2 to TRBJ2-1; 8 positions agree with TRBD2. The CDR3 contains 18 residues. Germline V gene lookup returns CDR1 LGHNA and CDR2 YNFKEQ. The V segment lost 3 bases and the J segment 4 bases; nucleotides outside the gene matches: 14. In DNA form, the CDR3 reads TGTGCCAGCAGCCAGCCCTTTGGGGGTAGCGGGACATACAATGAGCAGTTCTTC. Encoded protein: CASSQPFGGSGTYNEQFF.

The chain links TRBV7-6 to TRBJ1-6, with 12 bases matching TRBD1. Germline assignment: CDR1 SGHVS and CDR2 FNYEAQ. This CDR3 comprises 21 residues. After removal of 0 bases from V and 5 bases from J, the junction contained 14 bases not matched to a gene. The CDR3 is CASSLALWGQGAGFHNSPLHF. The CDR3 DNA is TGTGCCAGCAGCTTAGCGCTCTGGGGACAGGGGGCCGGATTCCATAATTCACCCCTCCACTTT.

This chain connects TRBV5-1 to TRBJ1-1, with D uncertain. V was cut by 4 bases and J by 1 base, with 8 bases left in between. The CDR3 totals 13 residues. Germline CDR1 SGHRS, CDR2 YFSETQ. The CDR3 is CASSREGNTEAFF. For the CDR3, the DNA is TGCGCCAGCAGCAGGGAGGGGAACACTGAAGCTTTCTTT.

The V call is TRBV5-4, the J call TRBJ1-1; 7 nucleotides agree with TRBD1. J lost 5 bases, V lost 3 bases, and 7 bases had no gene match. Germline CDR1 and CDR2: SGHNT and YYREEE (reference sequence). CDR3 length: 14 amino acids. The CDR3 here is CASSSNRGQTEAFF. CDR3 in DNA: TGTGCCAGCAGCTCAAACAGGGGTCAGACTGAAGCTTTCTTT.

The chain recombines TRBV14 with TRBJ2-7; TRBD2 aligns across 7 bases. Germline assignment: CDR1 SGHDN and CDR2 FVKESK. V trimming: 3 bases; J trimming: 3 bases; junction bases outside the gene matches: 5. This CDR3 has 14 amino acids. The CDR3 reads CASSHKAGRYEQYF. CDR3 bases: TGTGCCAGCAGCCACAAAGCGGGACGCTACGAGCAGTACTTC.

The gene calls are TRBV6-6 and TRBJ1-1; TRBD1 is a possible D gene (6 bases). The ends were cut back, 6 bases at V and 11 bases at J, with 19 bases in the middle. Germline V CDR1 and CDR2: MNHNY, SVGAGI (reference sequence). The CDR3 consists of 13 residues. For the CDR3, the DNA is TGTGCCAGCAGACAGGGATCAAAGAACCAGGCTTTCTTT. Its translation is CASRQGSKNQAFF.